This is a list of T cell receptor beta chains from one sample in a study of naive and memory T cell subsets. One entry per CDR3 protein results from TCRdb running MiXCR on the UMI-ligation and nested PCR reads. This repertoire shows about 120,000 distinct CDR3 sequences, roughly 36% found once; its top ten account for approximately 0.9%. The sequenced sample was central memory CD4+ T cells from blood. Receptors originate from a human donor in good health. Each CDR3 is given with its conserved first and last residue. The order of the fields is D gene, clone size, J gene, V gene, CDR3 protein, CDR3 DNA. A D gene is named only where the DNA matches it firmly. The size field is filled for only some rows; it gives once, few, many or a size class.

>NA|NA|TRBJ1-1|TRBV28
CASSLIRKGGGTNTEAFF
TGTGCCAGCAGTTTAATTCGAAAGGGGGGGGGAACGAACACTGAAGCTTTCTTT
>TRBD2|few|TRBJ2-1|TRBV2
CASNLREGRNEQFF
TGTGCCAGCAATCTGCGGGAGGGCCGCAATGAGCAGTTCTTC
>TRBD1|NA|TRBJ2-2|TRBV6-5
CASSYSSQGAGGELFF
TGTGCCAGCAGTTACTCAAGTCAGGGGGCTGGCGGGGAGCTGTTTTTT
>NA|few|TRBJ2-7|TRBV10-2
CASGLDEQYF
TGCGCCAGTGGACTCGACGAGCAGTACTTC
>NA|NA|TRBJ1-5|TRBV6-2/TRBV6-3
CASSLLSNQPQHF
TGTGCCAGCAGTCTCTTAAGCAATCAGCCCCAGCATTTT
>NA|few|TRBJ1-6|TRBV7-9
CASTVGDSPLHF
TGTGCCAGCACCGTCGGGGATTCACCCCTCCACTTT
>NA|few|TRBJ2-1|TRBV5-4
CASSLVPGGEQFF
TGTGCCAGCAGTCTAGTTCCTGGCGGTGAGCAGTTCTTC
>TRBD1|many|TRBJ1-1|TRBV4-1
CASSQTRQGARAEAFF
TGCGCCAGCAGCCAAACCAGACAGGGGGCGCGGGCTGAAGCTTTCTTT
>NA|few|TRBJ2-2|TRBV11-1
CASSLGQGAGELFF
TGTGCCAGCAGCTTAGGGCAGGGAGCCGGGGAGCTGTTTTTT
>TRBD2|many|TRBJ2-3|TRBV18
CASSPPGTSGSYYTQYF
TGTGCCAGCTCACCACCCGGGACTAGCGGGAGCTACTATACGCAGTATTTT
>TRBD1|few|TRBJ2-1|TRBV7-9
CASSLVGGTGDNEQFF
TGTGCCAGCAGCTTAGTTGGTGGGACAGGGGACAATGAGCAGTTCTTC
>NA|NA|TRBJ2-3|TRBV7-6
CASSPRIRSASTDTQYF
TGTGCCAGCAGCCCGCGGATTCGCAGCGCAAGCACAGATACGCAGTATTTT
>NA|NA|TRBJ2-1|TRBV20-1
CSAGVGTYNEQFF
TGCAGTGCTGGGGTTGGAACCTACAATGAGCAGTTCTTC